This T cell receptor (beta chain) stems from a study of beta chain features in type 1 diabetes. Broader study findings: Type 1 diabetes patients had TCRB CDR3s that were shorter (moderately but significantly so) in all four CD4+ subsets.

This clone appeared a few times. Its antigen is undetermined. Reverse transcription of all isolated RNA meant that expressed TCRB transcripts were sequenced. Sequencing was performed with immunoSEQ multiplex PCR; in TCRdb, only in-frame clones are kept and a portion is missing. The table lists more than 300,000 clones, around 8% of them singletons, with roughly 0.44% in the top ten. The CDR3 runs 15 residues. CDR1 and CDR2 (germline): SGHTA, FQGNSA. V lost 0 bases to trimming and J lost 7 bases, with 13 bases between them. The rearrangement links TRBV7-2 to TRBJ2-1; possibly TRBD2 for D (5 bases). This clonotype was sampled from a young woman in good health. Sequencing was done on a sample of central memory CD4+ T cells from blood. The CDR3 DNA reads TGTGCCAGCAGCTTAGCGGGAGAGTTTCGGAATGAGCAGTTCTTC. It translates to CASSLAGEFRNEQFF.